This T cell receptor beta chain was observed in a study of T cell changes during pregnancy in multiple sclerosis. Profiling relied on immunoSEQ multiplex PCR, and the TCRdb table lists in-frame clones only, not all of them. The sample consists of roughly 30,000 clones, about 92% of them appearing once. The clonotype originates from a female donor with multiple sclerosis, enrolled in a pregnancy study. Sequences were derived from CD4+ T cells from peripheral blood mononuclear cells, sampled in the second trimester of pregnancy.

CDR3 bases: TGTGCCAGCAGCCCAGGTAAGGTAACGAGTCGGCACACTGAAGCTTTCTTT. The encoded protein is CASSPGKVTSRHTEAFF. The rearrangement joins TRBV21-1 to TRBJ1-1; the table's D gene call, TRBD1, was not cross checked with the DNA. TRBV21-1 is recorded as a pseudogene. CDR3 length: 17 amino acids.